A selection of T cell receptor beta chains follows, all from one sample in a study of cytomegalovirus exposure and HLA in healthy donors. Generated by immunoSEQ multiplex PCR, the TCRdb table keeps only in-frame clones and is missing some. The sample yields around 85,000 clones, about 80% seen once. The sequenced sample consisted of PBMCs. These receptors all stem from a man younger than 45 in good health and CMV-seronegative. Each CDR3 is given with its conserved first and last residue. A D gene is named only where the DNA matches it firmly. Expanded clones get a size class; other rows say once, few or many, or leave the size out.

d_gene	abundance	j_gene	v_gene	CDR3nt	CDR3aa
.	.	TRBJ2-7	TRBV19	TGTGCCAGTAGTATGTTTCAGCGACCCTACGAGCAGTACTTC	CASSMFQRPYEQYF
.	.	TRBJ2-2	TRBV4-3	TGCGCCAGCAGCCAAGACCTCCTGAACACCGGGGAGCTGTTTTTT	CASSQDLLNTGELFF
.	.	TRBJ2-2	TRBV30	TGTGCCTCCCCCGCGGGTGGGTACACCGGGGAGCTGTTTTTT	CASPAGGYTGELFF
TRBD2	once	TRBJ2-5	TRBV12-5	TGTGCTAGTGGTCCTTCTAGCGGGGAGACCCAGTACTTC	CASGPSSGETQYF
TRBD2	.	TRBJ2-1	TRBV6-5	TGTGCCAGCAGTATGGGGGGGAGCTCCTACAATGAGCAGTTCTTC	CASSMGGSSYNEQFF
.	.	TRBJ1-5	TRBV6-1	TGTGCCAGCAGTGAAGCGGGGGGGGCCAATCAGCCCCAGCATTTT	CASSEAGGANQPQHF
.	.	TRBJ2-7	TRBV7-9	TGTTCCAGCAGCTTACCCCTCAGCGAGCAGTACTTC	CSSSLPLSEQYF
TRBD1	.	TRBJ1-1	TRBV6-5	TGTGCCAGCAGTAACAGGGGTACTGAAGCTTTCTTT	CASSNRGTEAFF
.	.	TRBJ2-7	TRBV5-1	TGCGCCAGCAGCCTGTCTGACGGGTACGAGCAGTACTTC	CASSLSDGYEQYF
.	.	TRBJ2-7	TRBV25-1	TGTGCCAGCAGTGAATCTGCTACGGAGGAGGGGAGACACTACGAGCAGTACTTC	CASSESATEEGRHYEQYF
.	.	TRBJ1-2	TRBV5-1	TGCGCCAGCAGTAGGGCAGGGGAGAGGGATGGCTACACCTTC	CASSRAGERDGYTF
TRBD2	.	TRBJ2-7	TRBV7-8	TGTGCCAGCAGCTTAGTTGCGGGAGCGTATTACGAGCAGTACTTC	CASSLVAGAYYEQYF
.	.	TRBJ2-1	TRBV15	TGTGCCACCAGCAGCTCTCGGGCGCGAAAGGGGTCTGGGAATGAGCAGTTCTTC	CATSSSRARKGSGNEQFF
.	once	TRBJ1-2	TRBV5-6	TGTGCCAGCAGCTTGCGGTCTAACTATGGCTACACCTTC	CASSLRSNYGYTF
.	.	TRBJ2-7	TRBV18	TGTGCCAGCTCACCACCAGACAGTTACCCTACCTACGAGCAGTACTTC	CASSPPDSYPTYEQYF
.	.	TRBJ1-4	TRBV7-8	TGTGCCAGCAGCTTAGCGGACAACCGGAATGAAAAACTGTTTTTT	CASSLADNRNEKLFF
TRBD1	.	TRBJ1-4	TRBV5-4	TGTGCCAGCAGCCAGACAGGGGGAGAGGAAAAACTGTTTTTT	CASSQTGGEEKLFF